What follows are 27 T cell receptor beta chains derived from one specimen sequenced in a study of T cells after yellow fever vaccination. TCRdb used MiXCR to reprocess the 5' RACE reads, holding one entry per CDR3 protein. The table shows approximately 85,000 distinct CDR3 sequences, with about an eighth occurring only once. Here the sequenced sample was CD8+ T cells not binding an NS4B(214-222) dextramer, sorted from PBMCs, taken roughly 23 days after the first yellow fever vaccination. Receptor source: a young man who received the YFV17D yellow fever vaccine.

This clonotype was seen a few times. The V gene is TRBV3-1, the J gene TRBJ2-2, with D maybe TRBD2 (5 bases). The CDR3 length is 16 residues. Germline V gene data show CDR1 as LGHDT and CDR2 as YNNKEL (reference sequence). The V end lost 0 bases, the J end lost 0 bases, and 8 bases lay between the germline ends. The CDR3 bases are TGTGCCAGCAGCCAAGACGTCGGGGCGAACACCGGGGAGCTGTTTTTT. Its protein product is CASSQDVGANTGELFF.

This chain connects TRBV12-3 or TRBV12-4 to TRBJ1-1, with D unclear. Trimming removed 3 bases at V and 0 bases at J, with 5 bases between. The CDR3 consists of 13 residues. CDR3 DNA: TGTGCCAGCAGTTTGTTCTTGAACACTGAAGCTTTCTTT. Its protein is CASSLFLNTEAFF.

The chain links TRBV28 to TRBJ2-7; either TRBD1 or TRBD2 may supply D (5 bases each). CDR3 length: 14 residues. The germline V and J ends were trimmed by 4 bases and 2 bases, with 12 bases remaining between them. Germline V gives CDR1 MDHEN, CDR2 SYDVKM. The CDR3 DNA reads TGTGCCAGCAGTTCCCCTCGGGACGCCTACGAGCAGTACGTC. Residues: CASSSPRDAYEQYV.

This clonotype turned up a few times. The chain couples TRBV14 to TRBJ2-2; the D is unclear. The CDR3 consists of 15 residues. V lost 0 bases and J lost 5, with 10 bases in between. CDR1 and CDR2 from the germline V gene are SGHDN and FVKESK. The CDR3 is CASSQESAVTGELFF. The CDR3 DNA follows: TGTGCCAGCAGCCAAGAGTCGGCAGTTACCGGGGAGCTGTTTTTT.

This clonotype was detected only once. V usage is TRBV5-5 and J usage is TRBJ2-7; 10 bases map to TRBD1. V lost 2 bases to trimming and J lost 2 bases; unmatched junction nucleotides: 1. The V gene's germline CDR1 is SGHKS and CDR2 YYEKEE (reference sequence). The CDR3 runs 14 residues. The CDR3 is CASSFGTGAYEQYV. DNA of the CDR3: TGTGCCAGCAGCTTCGGGACAGGGGCCTACGAGCAGTACGTC.

CDR3 DNA sequence: TGTGCCAGCAGCCCTACAGGGGGTGGGGAGACCCAGTACTTC. Its protein is CASSPTGGGETQYF. This chain connects TRBV7-8 to TRBJ2-5; 8 positions agree with TRBD1. J gave up 5 bases and V 5 bases, and 7 bases lay outside the gene matches. Germline assignment: CDR1 SGHVS and CDR2 FQNEAQ. The CDR3 spans 14 residues.

The rearrangement uses TRBV6-1 and TRBJ2-2; D unclear. V dropped 10 bases and J dropped 0 bases, with 15 bases sitting between them. This CDR3 is 15 amino acids long. Germline V lookup: CDR1 MNHNS, CDR2 SASEGT. CDR3 in DNA: TGTGCCACCAAACCCGGGCAGGCGAACACCGGGGAGCTGTTTTTT. This encodes CATKPGQANTGELFF.

The CDR3 here is CSVEEGSRGYTF. CDR3 DNA sequence: TGCAGCGTTGAAGAAGGTTCTCGAGGCTACACCTTC. V usage is TRBV29-1 and J usage is TRBJ1-2; no clear D. Germline loops: CDR1 SQVTM, CDR2 ANQGSEA. The CDR3 spans 12 residues. V was trimmed by 0 bases and J by 8 bases, leaving 10 bases between them.

The CDR3 loop is CASSWGPTPQPQHF. CDR3 in DNA: TGTGCCAGCAGTTGGGGACCGACGCCTCAGCCCCAGCATTTT. This chain links TRBV6-5 with TRBJ1-5; maybe TRBD1 (5 bases). With 4 bases removed from V and 6 bases from J, the gap between germline ends came to 13 bases. This CDR3 region has 14 residues. Germline CDR1 MNHEY, CDR2 SVGAGI.

The rearrangement uses TRBV7-9 and TRBJ1-3; D uncertain. From germline, CDR1 is SEHNR and CDR2 FQNEAQ (reference sequence). Trimming took 2 bases from V and 1 from J, leaving 6 bases between them. The CDR3 has 14 amino acids. CDR3 nucleotides: TGTGCCAGCAGCTTAACCGATTCTGGAAACACCATATATTTT. Translated, it gives CASSLTDSGNTIYF.

This clonotype was found a few times. The chain joins TRBV6-1 to TRBJ2-1, with 9 bases that match TRBD2. Germline lookup yields CDR1 MNHNS and CDR2 SASEGT. V lost 8 bases to trimming and J lost 6 bases; unmatched junction nucleotides: 8. The CDR3 contains 14 residues. CDR3 amino acids: CASSQRGATNEQFF. Written as DNA, the CDR3 is TGTGCCAGCTCCCAGCGGGGGGCCACCAATGAGCAGTTCTTC.

The rearrangement joins TRBV4-3 to TRBJ1-1, with D tentatively TRBD1 (5 bases). Germline V gene data show CDR1 as LGHNA and CDR2 as YSLEER. The CDR3 contains 14 residues. Trimming took 0 bases from V and 1 from J, leaving 6 bases between them. CDR3 bases: TGCGCCAGCAGCCAAGATGGGGGGAACACTGAAGCTTTCTTT. Protein: CASSQDGGNTEAFF.

This clonotype was found a few times. The chain joins TRBV12-5 to TRBJ2-7; 7 nucleotides agree with TRBD2. CDR1 and CDR2 (germline): LGHNT, FRNRAP. The CDR3 contains 15 residues. With 9 bases clipped from V and 2 bases from J, the junction kept 13 bases outside the gene matches. CDR3: CASSFLTGGTYEQYF. The CDR3 region has the DNA TGTGCTAGCTCCTTTCTAACGGGGGGAACCTACGAGCAGTACTTC.

This clonotype turned up a few times. The chain uses TRBV13 and TRBJ2-2, with a tentative D call TRBD1 (7 bases). Germline V gene data show CDR1 as PRHDT and CDR2 as FYEKMQ (reference sequence). Trimming removed 3 bases at V and 6 bases at J, with 11 bases between. The CDR3 extends over 14 amino acids. The DNA for the CDR3 is TGTGCCAGCAGCTTTCAGGGGGGCCCCGGGGAGCTGTTTTTT. Protein sequence: CASSFQGGPGELFF.

V and J are TRBV7-6 and TRBJ2-5, with TRBD1 identical over 7 bases. The V segment lost 3 bases and the J segment 4 bases; nucleotides outside the gene matches: 8. CDR3 length equals 15 residues. Germline V gene data show CDR1 as SGHVS and CDR2 as FNYEAQ. The CDR3 bases are TGTGCCAGCAGCTTGTTCAGGGGGTCCGGAGAGACCCAGTACTTC. It encodes CASSLFRGSGETQYF. Full variable domain (missing parts from reference TRBV7-6 and TRBJ2-5): GAGVSQSPRYKVTKRGQDVALRCDPISGHVSLYWYRQALGQGPEFLTYFNYEAQQDKSGLPNDRFSAERPEGSISTLTIQRTEQRDSAMYRCASSLFRGSGETQYFGPGTRLLVL.

This clonotype occurred many times. The chain recombines TRBV9 with TRBJ2-5, with 9 bases matching TRBD2. Looked up from germline, CDR1 is SGDLS and CDR2 is YYNGEE. V was pared by 0 bases and J by 3 bases, with 3 bases of the junction left unmatched. CDR3 length: 15 amino acids. In nucleotides, the CDR3 is TGTGCCAGCAGCGTAGGGACTAGCGATAAAGAGACCCAGTACTTC. This translates into CASSVGTSDKETQYF.

The chain joins TRBV12-3 or TRBV12-4 to TRBJ2-5; 7 nucleotides align to TRBD1. Trimming at V came to 3 bases and at J to 5 bases, leaving 15 bases not matched to a gene. There are 17 residues in the CDR3. CDR3 protein: CASSLAGQDRISETQYF. The CDR3 nucleotides read TGTGCCAGCAGTTTGGCCGGACAGGACAGAATTTCCGAGACCCAGTACTTC.

The J gene is TRBJ1-5, the V gene TRBV4-1; D may be TRBD1 (5 bases). Germline V gene sequence: CDR1 MGHRA, CDR2 YSYEKL. CDR3 size: 17 residues. V was trimmed by 0 bases and J by 5 bases, leaving 17 bases between them. DNA for the CDR3: TGCGCCAGCAGCCAAGACCCAGGGACGGCCTTCGATCAGCCCCAGCATTTT. Protein product: CASSQDPGTAFDQPQHF.

The J gene is TRBJ1-2, the V gene TRBV7-3; the D is unclear. V lost 5 bases and J lost 8, with 21 bases in between. Germline CDR1 SGHTA, CDR2 FQGTGA. The CDR3 is 15 amino acids. The CDR3 DNA reads TGTGCCAGCAGCCTCATCGGGGAAGGGTTTGAGGGCTACACCTTC. Its translation: CASSLIGEGFEGYTF.

V and J are TRBV3-1 and TRBJ1-4, with D maybe TRBD1 (5 bases). With 4 bases removed from V and 8 bases from J, the gap between germline ends came to 20 bases. Per the germline V gene, CDR1 is LGHDT and CDR2 is YNNKEL (reference sequence). The CDR3 totals 16 residues. CDR3 sequence reads: CASSRPTAGSHEKLFF. CDR3 sequence (DNA): TGTGCCAGCAGCCGACCGACAGCCGGTTCCCACGAAAAACTGTTTTTT.

Here the CDR3 DNA reads TGCGCCAGCAGCCTTGACAGGGATGGCTACACCTTC. This encodes CASSLDRDGYTF. The chain is built from TRBV5-1 and TRBJ1-2; TRBD1 agrees at 7 bases. After removal of 4 bases from V and 6 bases from J, the junction contained 3 bases not matched to a gene. Per the germline V gene, CDR1 is SGHRS and CDR2 is YFSETQ. The CDR3 runs to 12 residues.

This chain joins TRBV12-3 or TRBV12-4 and TRBJ2-7, with 8 bases fitting TRBD2. The ends lost 5 bases at V and 2 bases at J; junction bases unmatched: 5. The CDR3 length is 14 residues. As DNA, the CDR3 is TGTGCCAGCAGTCCTAGCGGGTTTGCCTACGAGCAGTACTTC. It translates to CASSPSGFAYEQYF.

This chain links TRBV6-5 with TRBJ2-1; D gene uncertain. The ends were cut back, 4 bases at V and 0 bases at J, with 16 bases in the middle. Germline V gene lookup returns CDR1 MNHEY and CDR2 SVGAGI. The CDR3 consists of 17 residues. CDR3 coding DNA: TGTGCCAGCAGTTCTCTTGGCCCTTCAAGCTCCTACAATGAGCAGTTCTTC. Its protein product is CASSSLGPSSSYNEQFF.

The gene calls are TRBV7-3 and TRBJ2-1; TRBD2 aligns across 10 bases. This CDR3 contains 16 residues. CDR1 and CDR2 (germline): SGHTA, FQGTGA. The ends lost 4 bases at V and 7 bases at J; junction bases unmatched: 10. This CDR3 reads CASSSNSGGLLNEQFF. CDR3 sequence (DNA): TGTGCCAGCAGCTCGAATAGCGGGGGGCTTCTTAATGAGCAGTTCTTC.

Comment on this clonotype: A read error is possible here, since a much larger clone lies one base away. The CDR3 region is CASSQGGYEQYF. The DNA of the CDR3 is TGTGCCAGCAGCCAAGGGGGGTACGAGCAGTACTTC. The rearrangement uses TRBV3-1 and TRBJ2-7, with D perhaps matching TRBD1 or TRBD2 (5 bases each). Germline values: CDR1 LGHDT, CDR2 YNNKEL (reference sequence). V lost 1 base and J lost 4, with 5 bases in between. The CDR3 has 12 amino acids.

In its sample, this clonotype was seen a few times. This chain joins TRBV29-1 and TRBJ1-1; 9 nucleotides match TRBD1. Germline CDR1 and CDR2: SQVTM and ANQGSEA. V trimming: 4 bases; J trimming: 0 bases; junction bases outside the gene matches: 3. CDR3 length equals 14 residues. The DNA for the CDR3 is TGCAGCGTTGTACAGGGGGCGATGAACACTGAAGCTTTCTTT. This gives the protein CSVVQGAMNTEAFF.

This clonotype was seen only a few times. This sequence joins TRBV12-3 or TRBV12-4 and TRBJ1-2; unclear D gene. The V gene lost 3 bases and the J gene lost 0 bases, with 5 bases spanning the gap. CDR3 length equals 13 residues. The CDR3 region is CASSFNTNYGYTF. CDR3 in DNA: TGTGCCAGCAGTTTCAACACTAACTATGGCTACACCTTC.